These T cell receptor beta chains were read from a single sample in a study of neoadjuvant anti-PD-1 for oral cavity cancer. The table came from immunoSEQ multiplex PCR; TCRdb's copy has only in-frame clones and leaves some out. Of fewer than 90,000 clones in the sample, roughly 80% were seen once. Sequencing was performed on PBMCs, taken before nivolumab (anti-PD-1) treatment. The receptors come from a person aged 35-79 years with oral cavity squamous cell carcinoma. CDR3s include the opening cysteine and the closing phenylalanine or tryptophan. D genes are given only for firm matches. Not all rows give a size; the values are once, few, many and, for expanded clones, a class.

14 | TRBJ2-1 | few | . | TRBV5-1 | TGCGCCAGCAGCTTGGCTAGCAAGGTCGGCGAGCAGTTCTTC | CASSLASKVGEQFF
16 | TRBJ2-1 | . | TRBD2 | TRBV28 | TGTGCCAGCAGGGGACAGCGGGAGGGCCCAGGGAATGAGCAGTTCTTC | CASRGQREGPGNEQFF
13 | TRBJ2-3 | . | . | TRBV7-8 | TGTGCCAGCAGCTTAGGGTTCACAGATACGCAGTATTTT | CASSLGFTDTQYF
19 | TRBJ2-3 | . | . | TRBV1 | TGCACCAGCAGCCATGTTAGCGGGAGCTCAGAGAAACGCACAGATACGCAGTATTTT | CTSSHVSGSSEKRTDTQYF
13 | TRBJ2-2 | few | TRBD1 | TRBV10-1 | TGCGCCAGCAGAGGACAGGGGCCCGGGGAGCTGTTTTTT | CASRGQGPGELFF
14 | TRBJ2-3 | . | . | TRBV5-6 | TGTGCCAGCAGCACCGGGACTAGCACAGATACGCAGTATTTT | CASSTGTSTDTQYF
10 | TRBJ2-3 | . | . | TRBV29-1 | TGCAGCGTTGGGTTGGATACGCAGTATTTT | CSVGLDTQYF
13 | TRBJ1-2 | . | TRBD1 | TRBV6-1 | TGTGCCAGCAGCCTACAGGGGGCTGGAGGCTACACCTTC | CASSLQGAGGYTF
15 | TRBJ2-1 | once | TRBD1 | TRBV12-5 | TGTGCTAGTGGTTCTGGACAGGGCTCCTACAATGAGCAGTTCTTC | CASGSGQGSYNEQFF
14 | TRBJ2-7 | . | . | TRBV7-9 | TGTGCCAGCAGCTGGGTAGGGCTAAACCACGAGCAGTACTTC | CASSWVGLNHEQYF
15 | TRBJ2-5 | once | TRBD2 | TRBV4-1 | TGCGCCAGCAGGGATACTAGCGGGTTAGGAGAGACCCAGTACTTC | CASRDTSGLGETQYF
14 | TRBJ1-5 | . | . | TRBV7-2 | TGTGCCAGCAGCTTCTCATATAGCAATCAGCCCCAGCATTTT | CASSFSYSNQPQHF
13 | TRBJ2-7 | . | . | TRBV5-8 | TGTGCCAGCACCCCTCCCGTATTCATCGAGCAGTACTTC | CASTPPVFIEQYF
15 | TRBJ2-7 | . | TRBD2 | TRBV19 | TGTGCCAGCACCCCTAGCGGGAGGGCCCTCTACGAGCAGTACTTC | CASTPSGRALYEQYF
15 | TRBJ2-7 | . | TRBD1 | TRBV10-3 | TGTGCCATCAGCGACAAGGGGGACAGGCTGTACGAGCAGTACTTC | CAISDKGDRLYEQYF
19 | TRBJ2-3 | few | . | TRBV6-1 | TGTGCCAGCAGTGAAACGGGGAAAGGAGGCTGGGGGAGCACAGATACGCAGTATTTT | CASSETGKGGWGSTDTQYF
17 | TRBJ2-5 | . | . | TRBV10-1 | TGCGCCAGCAGTGAGTCGATGAAGGGGGGGGAACAAGAGACCCAGTACTTC | CASSESMKGGEQETQYF
14 | TRBJ1-5 | . | . | TRBV2 | TGTGCCAGCAGTTACCAGGGCGAGAGTCAGCCCCAGCATTTT | CASSYQGESQPQHF
14 | TRBJ2-2 | once | . | TRBV30 | TGTGCCTTCTTGAAGCTTGCGAACACCGGGGAGCTGTTTTTT | CAFLKLANTGELFF
13 | TRBJ2-3 | . | . | TRBV5-1 | TGCGCCAGCAGCTTGTTCTGGACAGATACGCAGTATTTT | CASSLFWTDTQYF
13 | TRBJ1-2 | many | TRBD1 | TRBV10-1 | TGCGCCAGCAGTGGTGACAGGGGATCAGGCTACACCTTC | CASSGDRGSGYTF
15 | TRBJ2-1 | once | TRBD2 | TRBV10-3 | TGTGCCATCAGTGGCGAAGCGGGAGGGTACAATGAGCAGTTCTTC | CAISGEAGGYNEQFF
13 | TRBJ2-7 | . | . | TRBV6-6 | TGTGCCAGCAGTTACGATACCTCCTACGAGCAGTACTTC | CASSYDTSYEQYF
12 | TRBJ2-7 | . | . | TRBV2 | TGTGCCAGCAGTGAAAGACGGGACGAGCAGTACTTC | CASSERRDEQYF
15 | TRBJ1-2 | . | . | TRBV5-1 | TGCGCCAGCAGCGGGGCCGTACCAGTTATCGATGGCTACACCTTC | CASSGAVPVIDGYTF
16 | TRBJ2-2 | once | TRBD2 | TRBV2 | TGTGCCAGCAGTGAAGTCCCGGGACTAGCGGGCGGGGAGCTGTTTTTT | CASSEVPGLAGGELFF
13 | TRBJ1-1 | . | . | TRBV2 | TGTGCCAGCAGGCCGAGGGTGGAGGGTGAAGCTTTCTTT | CASRPRVEGEAFF
15 | TRBJ2-4 | once | TRBD1 | TRBV19 | TGTGCCAGTAGAAGGACAGGGGTTACCAAAAACATTCAGTACTTC | CASRRTGVTKNIQYF
11 | TRBJ1-2 | . | . | TRBV30 | TGTGCCGGAGCGGGACTCTATGGCTACACCTTC | CAGAGLYGYTF
13 | TRBJ1-5 | . | . | TRBV6-1 | TGTGCCAGCCATGGACAGTCCAATCAGCCCCAGCATTTT | CASHGQSNQPQHF
12 | TRBJ1-3 | . | . | TRBV5-6 | TGTGCCAGCGGCACAGGCCTAAACACCATATATTTT | CASGTGLNTIYF
11 | TRBJ1-3 | few | . | TRBV5-6 | TGTGCCAGCACCGGAGGAAACACCATATATTTT | CASTGGNTIYF